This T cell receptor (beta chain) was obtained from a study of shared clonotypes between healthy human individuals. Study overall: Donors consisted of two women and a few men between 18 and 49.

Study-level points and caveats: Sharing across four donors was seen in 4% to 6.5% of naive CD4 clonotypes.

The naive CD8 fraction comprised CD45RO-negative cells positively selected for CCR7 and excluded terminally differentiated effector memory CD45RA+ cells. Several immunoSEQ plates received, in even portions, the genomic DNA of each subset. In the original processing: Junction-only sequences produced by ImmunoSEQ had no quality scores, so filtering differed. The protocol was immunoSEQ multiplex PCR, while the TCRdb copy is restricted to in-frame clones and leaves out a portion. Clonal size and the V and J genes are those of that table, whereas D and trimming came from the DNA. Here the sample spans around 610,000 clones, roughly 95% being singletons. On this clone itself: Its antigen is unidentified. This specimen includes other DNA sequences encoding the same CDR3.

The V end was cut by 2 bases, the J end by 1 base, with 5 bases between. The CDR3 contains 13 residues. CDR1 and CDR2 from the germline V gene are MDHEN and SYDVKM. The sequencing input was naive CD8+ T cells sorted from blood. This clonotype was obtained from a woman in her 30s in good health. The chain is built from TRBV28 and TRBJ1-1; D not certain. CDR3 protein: CASSLRANTEAFF. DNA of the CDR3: TGTGCCAGCAGTTTACGGGCGAACACTGAAGCTTTCTTT.